This T cell receptor (beta chain) was found in a study of identical twins (dated by TCRdb to 2016 to 2018). As for the study more broadly: To test whether fetal clonotypes persist, the study used deep sequencing on TCR alpha and beta repertoires from monozygotic twins, unrelated adults of various ages, and cord blood. To rule out contamination, the twin experiments were replicated at different times with different library preparation protocols.

This clonotype was recorded many times. This clone's antigen is unknown. Base qualities were left out, and no much larger clone turns up one base away. Every donor was a healthy Caucasian. Three pairs of female monozygotic twins, all aged about 18 to 30 years, were included in the twin cohort. The RNA used for TCR libraries was isolated from peripheral blood mononuclear cells. Summary of the overall study and its limitations: In monozygotic twins, out-of-frame TCR alpha sharing was systematically underestimated by recombination models, although the models agreed with sharing between unrelated individuals. Because the same donors could not be followed over many years, conclusions were based on cross-sectional statistical analysis. Zero-insertion analyses could be partly confounded by invariant T cells such as MAIT and iNKT, though diverse VJ usage argued against such confounding for most clonotypes. Out-of-frame TCR alpha sequences shared between twins showed an excess of low generation-probability sequences compared with coincidental sharing between unrelated individuals. The excess sharing between twins in beta out-of-frame sequences was weaker because fewer shared sequences reduced the signal-to-noise ratio. Fewer insertions were carried by abundant cord blood beta clonotypes; a weaker similar trend was observed in young adult naive repertoires, while no such trend was observed in memory repertoires.

Trimming takes 6 bases off V and 5 bases off J; junction bases not matched to a gene: 7. Counted from cysteine to phenylalanine, this CDR3 has 14 amino acids. This entry keeps only the CDR3 DNA: 42 bases, framed from base 1. Library prep was done by 5' RACE. The instrument was an Illumina HiSeq 2000. A universal primer binding site was introduced by template switching, and a unique molecular identifier was present in the final cDNA, enabling accurate counting of TCR cDNA molecules. Specific primers in the conserved constant-segment region were used to synthesize first-strand cDNA for TCR alpha and beta chains. Each cDNA library was double barcoded, with a SMART-Mk sample barcode plus Illumina barcodes, to control for contamination. TruSeq adapter sequences, together with Illumina sample barcodes, were added in two successive PCR steps. The Illumina HiSeq platform was used with custom primers to sequence TCR alpha and beta cDNA libraries. For the original study's pipeline: MiGEC processed the raw reads to extract unique molecular identifiers, while MiXCR was used to determine the CDR3 positions. Recombination models were inferred per individual with the repgenHMM and IGoR tools using an EM algorithm. Shared clonotype analysis was performed with the tcR package in R, normalizing sharing by the product of cloneset sizes. To study raw recombination without the effects of thymic and clonal selection, out-of-frame nonproductive sequences were analyzed. Through fastp at Q25 and MiXCR, TCRdb rebuilt clones from the public reads, retaining in-frame beta chains. Each record represents a unique CDR3 protein, reported with the most common genes and DNA among its rows. For this entry, the V and J calls and clone size follow TCRdb and not the study's own pipeline. Counted in this sample were around 650,000 distinct CDR3 sequences; about 7.1% of them appeared once. Clones ranked in the top ten supply around 1.6% of the sample.

This sample also belongs to another study, concerning yellow fever vaccine responses in identical twins. Per the second study: The authors reported that the T cell response to vaccination in identical twins appeared partly convergent and partly personalized. Focusing on identical twins, the study followed the T cell clones that responded to the vaccine, and did so with precision.

This receptor was obtained from a woman aged 18-29 years in good health. Sequenced sample: PBMCs. The V and J segments used are TRBV12-3 or TRBV12-4 and TRBJ2-7; 10 bases in the junction line up with TRBD1. The CDR3 amino acid sequence is: CASSQGQGSHEQYF. The nucleotides read TGTGCCAGCAGCCAGGGACAGGGGAGCCACGAGCAGTACTTC.